Listed below are T cell receptor beta chains from one sample, sequenced in a study of CD8+ T cells in alopecia areata. Sequenced by immunoSEQ multiplex PCR; TCRdb stores in-frame clones only, minus some. The sample consists of about 97,000 clones, roughly 56% of them appearing once. The sample here was CD8+ T cells sorted from blood, taken at approximately week 55, from a patient treated with tofacitinib. The receptor source for this set is a human donor with alopecia areata. The conserved cysteine and the conserved F or W are not part of the CDR3 here. Each record gives: V gene, J gene, CDR3 protein.

TRBV6-5	TRBJ2-5	ASSREGPEETQY
TRBV7-2	TRBJ2-2	ASSLLTSVYTGELF
TRBV29-1	TRBJ1-2	SVGSARNYGYT
TRBV5-6	TRBJ1-1	ASSPPGQGFMNTEAF
TRBV2	TRBJ2-1	ASGTVDEQF
TRBV9	TRBJ2-2	ASSVGGDRTGELF
TRBV29-1	TRBJ2-2	SAWGAPGELF
TRBV19	TRBJ1-5	ASSPNRNNQPQH
TRBV7-9	TRBJ2-2	ASSFRGGGRTGELF
TRBV4-1	TRBJ1-5	ASSRISGNQPQH
TRBV5-1	TRBJ1-1	ATQPGVGDKAF
TRBV13	TRBJ2-7	ASTTGGNEQY
TRBV7-9	TRBJ1-4	ASRPKPGQGSATNEKLF
TRBV7-9	TRBJ1-1	ASSTRQVMDTEAF
TRBV30	TRBJ1-2	AWSGPQGNDYGYT
TRBV9	TRBJ2-2	ASSERRENTGELF
TRBV6-5	TRBJ1-5	ASSYSTGNQPQH
TRBV14	TRBJ1-3	ASSQVLDPGASLVY
TRBV5-6	TRBJ2-3	ASSRALNTDTQY
TRBV13	TRBJ1-2	ASSEYAANYGYT
TRBV11-2	TRBJ1-5	ASSSSGRQPQH
TRBV6-5	TRBJ2-5	ASTRSGEETQY
TRBV6-1	TRBJ2-2	ASRAGTGASGELF
TRBV2	TRBJ2-5	ASSPLGDQETQY
TRBV15	TRBJ2-6	ATSRDAGRGTHSGANVLT
TRBV13	TRBJ1-2	ASSLGEQSYGYT
TRBV2	TRBJ2-7	ASSEALASGTYEQY
TRBV6-4	TRBJ1-5	ASSETGGWNQPQH
TRBV10-3	TRBJ2-2	AISEGVPGGGLAGSAGELF
TRBV6-6	TRBJ1-1	ARCPANTEAF
TRBV30	TRBJ2-2	AWSPPDRGDGELF
TRBV15	TRBJ2-7	ATSRGQGENEQY
TRBV7-9	TRBJ2-7	ASSHPRGGFYEQY